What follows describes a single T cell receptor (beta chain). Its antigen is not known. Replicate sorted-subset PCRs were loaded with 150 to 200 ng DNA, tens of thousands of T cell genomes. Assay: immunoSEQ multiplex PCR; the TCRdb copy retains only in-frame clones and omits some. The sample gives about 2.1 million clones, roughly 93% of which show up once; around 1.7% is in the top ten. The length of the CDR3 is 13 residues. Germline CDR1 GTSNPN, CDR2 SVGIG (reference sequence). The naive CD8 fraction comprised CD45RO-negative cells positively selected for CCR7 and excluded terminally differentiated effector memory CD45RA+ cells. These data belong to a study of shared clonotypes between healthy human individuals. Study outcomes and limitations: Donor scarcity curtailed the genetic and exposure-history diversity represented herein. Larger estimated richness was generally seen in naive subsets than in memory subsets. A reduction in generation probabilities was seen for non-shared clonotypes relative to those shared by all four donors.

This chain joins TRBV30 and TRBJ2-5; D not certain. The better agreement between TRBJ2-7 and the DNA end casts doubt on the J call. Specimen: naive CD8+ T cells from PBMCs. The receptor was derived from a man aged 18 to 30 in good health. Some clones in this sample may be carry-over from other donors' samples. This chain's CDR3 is CAWSISTAYEQYF. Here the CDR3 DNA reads TGTGCCTGGAGTATCAGCACAGCCTACGAGCAGTACTTC.